These T cell receptor beta chains were read from a single sample in a study of blood T cell repertoires in COVID-19. TCRdb keeps only in-frame clones here, not all; method: immunoSEQ multiplex PCR. The profile shows 200,000 to 250,000 clones, 80% to 90% of them singletons. Input material: peripheral blood. These receptors were taken from a man in his forties or fifties with active or convalescent COVID-19. Each CDR3 is given with its conserved first and last residue. A D gene is named only where the DNA matches it firmly. Expanded clones get a size class; other rows say once, few or many, or leave the size out.

TRBD2,.,TRBV23-1,TRBJ2-7,TGCGCCAGCAGTCAAAACCGCGGGGGGAGGAGCTCCTACGAGCAGTACTTC,CASSQNRGGRSSYEQYF
.,.,TRBV7-3,TRBJ2-5,TGTGCCAGCAGCTTAACCGGGGGTCAGACCCAGTACTTC,CASSLTGGQTQYF
.,.,TRBV28,TRBJ1-4,TGTGCCAGCAGTGATAACAGGGTTGGAAATGAAAAACTGTTTTTT,CASSDNRVGNEKLFF
.,.,TRBV9,TRBJ2-2,TGTGCCAGCAGCTCAGACACCGGGGAGCTGTTTTTT,CASSSDTGELFF
TRBD1,.,TRBV9,TRBJ2-2,TGTGCCAGCAGCCCTGGGACAGAGTTAAACACCGGGGAGCTGTTTTTT,CASSPGTELNTGELFF
TRBD2,.,TRBV7-3,TRBJ2-5,TGTGCCAGCAGCTTCAGCGGGGAAGAGACCCAGTACTTC,CASSFSGEETQYF
TRBD2,.,TRBV5-6,TRBJ2-1,TGTGCCAGCATCCCTACTAGCGGGGGGAACAATGAGCAGTTCTTC,CASIPTSGGNNEQFF
.,.,TRBV28,TRBJ2-2,TGTGCCAGCAGACCAGGCCAAACAGGGAACACCGGGGAGCTGTTTTTT,CASRPGQTGNTGELFF
TRBD1,.,TRBV4-1,TRBJ1-1,TGCGCCAGCAGCCAAGTGGTCGGGACAGCGAACACTGAAGCTTTCTTT,CASSQVVGTANTEAFF
TRBD2,.,TRBV9,TRBJ2-3,TGTGCCAGCAGCGTAGATAGCGGGAGGGCCTTGGATACGCAGTATTTT,CASSVDSGRALDTQYF
.,.,TRBV7-6,TRBJ2-6,TGTGCCAGCAGCTTAGAGAACAGGGCCTCTGGGGCCAACGTCCTGACTTTC,CASSLENRASGANVLTF
TRBD2,few,TRBV28,TRBJ2-1,TGTGCCAGCAGTCTCGGACTAGCGGTATACAATGAGCAGTTCTTC,CASSLGLAVYNEQFF
.,once,TRBV3-1/TRBV3-2,TRBJ1-1,TGTGCCAGCAGCCTTAGGACTCGGAGAACTGAAGCTTTCTTT,CASSLRTRRTEAFF
TRBD2,.,TRBV29-1,TRBJ2-3,TGCAGCGTTGACGGGACTAGCGGTACAGATACGCAGTATTTT,CSVDGTSGTDTQYF
TRBD2,.,TRBV27,TRBJ2-5,TGTGCCAGCAGCTTAGCGGGGCTACCCGGCGAGACCCAGTACTTC,CASSLAGLPGETQYF
TRBD1,.,TRBV6-6,TRBJ1-2,TGTGCCAGCAGCCCTACAGGGGGCTCCTTCTATGGCTACACCTTC,CASSPTGGSFYGYTF
.,few,TRBV25-1,TRBJ2-1,TGTGCCAGCAGTGAATGGGGCAGGTATTCCAATGAGCAGTTCTTC,CASSEWGRYSNEQFF
.,.,TRBV6-5,TRBJ2-5,TGTGCCAGCAGTTACCTGGCAGGCTCCCCAGAGACCCAGTACTTC,CASSYLAGSPETQYF
TRBD2,.,TRBV3-1/TRBV3-2,TRBJ2-5,TGTGCCAGCAGCCAAGGACTAGCGGAGTGGGAGACCCAGTACTTC,CASSQGLAEWETQYF
TRBD2,.,TRBV5-1,TRBJ2-1,TGCGCCAGCAGCTTCGGGAGGACGTACTCCTACAATGAGCAGTTCTTC,CASSFGRTYSYNEQFF
TRBD2,.,TRBV7-2,TRBJ2-3,TGTGCCAGCAGCTTAGGCGGGAGGGGGGTAGATACGCAGTATTTT,CASSLGGRGVDTQYF
TRBD2,once,TRBV24-1,TRBJ2-1,TGTGCCACCAGTTCGTCGGGACTAGACTACAATGAGCAGTTCTTC,CATSSSGLDYNEQFF
.,.,TRBV30,TRBJ1-5,TGTGCCTGGAGTCGGGGGACCGATAGCAATCAGCCCCAGCATTTT,CAWSRGTDSNQPQHF
TRBD1,once,TRBV2,TRBJ1-4,TGTGCCAGCAGTATTGACAGGGGTGGGGAAAAACTGTTTTTT,CASSIDRGGEKLFF
TRBD2,.,TRBV7-2,TRBJ2-1,TGTGCCAGCAGCTTCGGACTAGGGTTCAATGAGCAGTTCTTC,CASSFGLGFNEQFF
.,.,TRBV19,TRBJ2-3,TGTGCCAGTAGTATCCTACAGGGTTCAGATACGCAGTATTTT,CASSILQGSDTQYF
TRBD1,.,TRBV10-2,TRBJ1-1,TGCGCCAGCAGGCGACAGGGCCTCATGAACACTGAAGCTTTCTTT,CASRRQGLMNTEAFF
.,.,TRBV6-5,TRBJ1-2,TGTGCCAGCAGTTACACGTTTGCACTGGGCCCTAATGGCTACACCTTC,CASSYTFALGPNGYTF
TRBD2,.,TRBV4-2,TRBJ2-5,TGTGCCAGCAGCCAAGATCGGGGCGGGGGGGCCGGAGAGACCCAGTACTTC,CASSQDRGGGAGETQYF
.,.,TRBV11-2,TRBJ2-2,TGTGCCAGCAGCTTAGATCGGTGGGCAGGGGTGACCGGGGAGCTGTTTTTT,CASSLDRWAGVTGELFF
TRBD1,.,TRBV6-2/TRBV6-3,TRBJ1-5,TGTGCCAGCAGTTGGACAGGGGGCAATCAGCCCCAGCATTTT,CASSWTGGNQPQHF
.,.,TRBV29-1,TRBJ2-3,TGCAGCGTTGACTGGGACTCCACAGATACGCAGTATTTT,CSVDWDSTDTQYF
.,.,TRBV25-1,TRBJ1-1,TGTGCCAGCAGTGAATACGGTTATGAAGCTTTCTTT,CASSEYGYEAFF
TRBD2,once,TRBV4-1,TRBJ2-3,TGCGCCAGCAGCCCCGGGACTAGCGGGGGGGCAGATACGCAGTATTTT,CASSPGTSGGADTQYF
TRBD1,.,TRBV6-6,TRBJ1-1,TGTGCCAGCAGTTACTTGGGACAGGGAGACACTGAAGCTTTCTTT,CASSYLGQGDTEAFF
.,.,TRBV4-2,TRBJ1-6,TGTGCCAGCAGCCAAGCACACCCGAATTCACCCCTCCACTTT,CASSQAHPNSPLHF
TRBD2,.,TRBV5-1,TRBJ2-1,TGCGCCAGCAGCTTGAGTCTAGCGGTTGGGTATGAGCAGTTCTTC,CASSLSLAVGYEQFF
.,.,TRBV28,TRBJ1-5,TGTGCCAGCAGTTTGAGAGGAGACTATAGCAATCAGCCCCAGCATTTT,CASSLRGDYSNQPQHF
.,.,TRBV4-3,TRBJ1-3,TGCGCCAGCAGCCCCCGCGCCTTCAACGGAAACACCATATATTTT,CASSPRAFNGNTIYF
.,.,TRBV19,TRBJ1-2,TGTGCCAGTATAAGGGAGGGGGATGGCTACACCTTC,CASIREGDGYTF
.,.,TRBV19,TRBJ1-6,TGTGCCAGTAGTGAGGGGGAATATAATTCACCCCTCCACTTT,CASSEGEYNSPLHF
.,.,TRBV18,TRBJ1-2,TGTGCCAGCTCACCGGTCGACATTTTAAATCCGGACTATGGCTACACCTTC,CASSPVDILNPDYGYTF
.,.,TRBV24-1,TRBJ2-3,TGTGCCACCAGTGATTTGGGGGGCGACACAGATACGCAGTATTTT,CATSDLGGDTDTQYF
.,.,TRBV3-1/TRBV3-2,TRBJ1-6,TGTGCCAGCGGGCAGAGCTCCTATAATTCACCCCTCCACTTT,CASGQSSYNSPLHF
TRBD1,.,TRBV18,TRBJ2-3,TGTGCCAGCTCACGAACCGGACAGGCTAGCACAGATACGCAGTATTTT,CASSRTGQASTDTQYF
.,.,TRBV7-2,TRBJ1-5,TGTGCCAGCAGCCCCAGGGTAGCAAGTCAGCCCCAGCATTTT,CASSPRVASQPQHF
TRBD2,.,TRBV7-6,TRBJ2-7,TGTGCCAGCAGCTTAGATCCTAGCGGGAGGGCCTACGAGCAGTACTTC,CASSLDPSGRAYEQYF
.,.,TRBV19,TRBJ2-1,TGTGCCAGTACCTCCCTAGGGGGTCATGAGCAGTTCTTC,CASTSLGGHEQFF
.,.,TRBV28,TRBJ1-2,TGTGCCAGCAGTTTATGGAGGACAGTTAACTATGGCTACACCTTC,CASSLWRTVNYGYTF
TRBD1,few,TRBV4-1,TRBJ1-6,TGCGCCAGCAGCCAATCATTCGTCAGGGGGCCTTCACCCCTCCACTTT,CASSQSFVRGPSPLHF
.,.,TRBV7-9,TRBJ2-7,TGTGCCAGCAGTCTAGGATGGGGGCAGGGTGACTCCTACGAGCAGTACTTC,CASSLGWGQGDSYEQYF